Included here is one T cell receptor (beta chain) sequence, with context. Its antigen is undetermined. The CDR3 spans 17 residues. Germline lookup yields CDR1 PRHDT and CDR2 FYEKMQ (reference sequence). With V trimmed by 5 bases and J by 5 bases, 15 bases remained unmatched. This specimen comes from a study of T-cell memory formation after mild COVID-19. Whole-study results and caveats: CD4+ clones that contracted lay mainly in CM and EM; CD8+ ones lay in EMRA. Nothing confirmed that second-wave clones peaking on day 37 were specific for SARS-CoV-2.

TCRdb redid the calling of the 5' RACE reads with MiXCR, one entry per CDR3 protein. Among about 110,000 distinct CDR3 sequences listed, around 17% were seen once. Specimen: PBMCs or a T cell subset sorted from them (not recorded which). The clonotype comes from a man aged 18 to 30 who had mild COVID-19 (a few samples of this study predate the infection). Cell type and time point are not known. The V gene is TRBV13, the J gene TRBJ2-5; TRBD2 aligns across 9 bases. The CDR3 DNA reads TGTGCCAGCAGCCCTAGACTAGCGGACTCGTCGATTGAGACCCAGTACTTC. Translation gives CASSPRLADSSIETQYF.